This T cell receptor (beta chain) was observed in a study of cytomegalovirus exposure and HLA in healthy donors. It was with 60 Vbeta and 13 Jbeta primers that the PCR ran. Assay: immunoSEQ multiplex PCR; the TCRdb copy retains only in-frame clones and omits some. The table has 100,000 to 150,000 clones, about 9.1% seen once. CDR3 length equals 15 residues. CDR1 and CDR2 (germline): SNHLY, FYNNEI. The V gene lost 4 bases and the J gene lost 4 bases, with 14 bases spanning the gap. Sequenced sample: PBMCs. The chain uses TRBV2 and TRBJ1-5, with D hard to call. This clonotype was sampled from a middle-aged woman in good health and CMV-seropositive. CDR3 in amino acids: CASSGGLADNQPQHF. Here the CDR3 DNA reads TGTGCCAGCAGTGGAGGGTTGGCCGATAATCAGCCCCAGCATTTT.